The 12 T cell receptor beta chains below all came from one sample that was sequenced in a study of blood T cells in healthy people across ages. Sample-barcoded 5' priming and a J-beta primer mix drove a second PCR of roughly 7 to 11 cycles. TCRdb reanalysed the 5' RACE reads using MiXCR and keeps one entry per CDR3 protein. Of about 1.8 million distinct CDR3 sequences listed, less than 50% are singletons. Sequencing was carried out using blood. These receptors were collected from a woman aged 40-49 years in good health.

The V and J genes are TRBV5-8 and TRBJ2-3, with a weak D call TRBD2 (5 bases). Germline assignment: CDR1 SGHTS and CDR2 YDEGEE. V was clipped by 4 bases and J by 1 base, with 13 bases between them. The CDR3 spans 15 residues. The CDR3 DNA reads TGTGCCAGCAGCCCAGGACGGGATGGCACAGATACGCAGTATTTT. Amino acids: CASSPGRDGTDTQYF.

This chain links TRBV6-2 or TRBV6-3 with TRBJ2-1; tentative D call: TRBD2 (5 bases). CDR3 length equals 15 residues. With 4 bases removed from V and 5 bases from J, the gap between germline ends came to 15 bases. Germline CDR1 and CDR2: MNHEY and SVGEGT. The CDR3 nucleotides are TGTGCCAGCAGTTCCCGTCATCGGGGAAACAATGAGCAGTTCTTC. Translating it yields CASSSRHRGNNEQFF.

The V gene is TRBV5-1, the J gene TRBJ2-5; TRBD2 might be the D (5 bases). The CDR3 covers 12 residues. Germline V gene lookup returns CDR1 SGHRS and CDR2 YFSETQ. V gave up 0 bases and J gave up 11 bases, with 11 bases separating them. CDR3 region: CASSLAGKEQYF. CDR3 bases: TGCGCCAGCAGCTTGGCGGGGAAAGAGCAGTACTTC.

This clonotype turned up a few times. The chain couples TRBV5-1 to TRBJ1-4; 8 bases are a match to TRBD1. Trimming cost V 4 bases and J 5 bases; bases outside gene matches: 10. CDR1 SGHRS and CDR2 YFSETQ come from the germline V gene. This CDR3 is built from 16 residues. The CDR3 region has the DNA TGCGCCAGCAGCGCAGGGACAGGCGGGGGGAATGAAAAACTGTTTTTT. Its translation: CASSAGTGGGNEKLFF.

This clonotype has only a few counts. The chain carries TRBV14 and TRBJ2-1; D gene unclear. The germline gives CDR1 SGHDN, CDR2 FVKESK. V lost 0 bases, J lost 1 base, and 10 bases lay in between. The CDR3 loop spans 16 amino acids. The CDR3 reads CASSQDASDSYNEQFF. DNA for the CDR3: TGTGCCAGCAGCCAAGATGCGTCGGATTCCTACAATGAGCAGTTCTTC.

This clonotype was observed a handful of times. V is TRBV25-1 and J is TRBJ1-2; D perhaps matches TRBD1 (5 bases). In germline, CDR1 is MGHDK, CDR2 SYGVNS. The CDR3 has 13 amino acids. V was cut by 6 bases and J by 8 bases, with 16 bases left in between. The CDR3 DNA is TGTGCCAGCAGGGGACTCCCGGGGGACGGCTACACCTTC. Encoded protein: CASRGLPGDGYTF.

The chain couples TRBV20-1 to TRBJ1-5; a weak D match, TRBD1 (6 bases). Trimming removed 0 bases from V and 5 bases from J, with 20 bases in between. Germline V gene sequence: CDR1 DFQATT, CDR2 SNEGSKA (reference sequence). CDR3 length equals 17 residues. The CDR3 coding sequence is TGCAGTGCTAGAGATGGACGTTTAGGGGGGCCGGATCAGCCCCAGCATTTT. Protein product: CSARDGRLGGPDQPQHF.

V is TRBV14 and J is TRBJ2-1; maybe TRBD2 (5 bases). The CDR3 extends over 13 amino acids. V was shortened by 6 bases and J by 8 bases, with 14 bases between the two germline ends. CDR1 is SGHDN and CDR2 is FVKESK in the germline V gene. The CDR3 region is CASSRTRGHEQFF. The CDR3 region has the DNA TGTGCCAGCAGTCGCACCCGGGGTCATGAGCAGTTCTTC. The complete variable domain, with remaining parts taken from reference TRBV14 and TRBJ2-1, reads EAGVTQFPSHSVIEKGQTVTLRCDPISGHDNLYWYRRVMGKEIKFLLHFVKESKQDESGMPNNRFLAERTGGTYSTLKVQPAELEDSGVYFCASSRTRGHEQFFGPGTRLTVL.

J is TRBJ1-2 and V is TRBV10-3; 10 bases fit TRBD1. The V gene end was trimmed by 6 bases and the J gene end by 3 bases; junction bases not matched to a gene: 1. The CDR3 runs to 13 residues. CDR1 is ENHRY, CDR2 SYGVKD, per germline. For the CDR3, the DNA is TGTGCCATCAGGACAGGGGGCGACTATGGCTACACCTTC. Translating it yields CAIRTGGDYGYTF.

The rearrangement joins TRBV27 to TRBJ2-7; D possibly corresponds to TRBD1 (5 bases). Germline CDR1 reads MNHEY; CDR2 reads SMNVEV (reference sequence). This CDR3 spans 15 amino acids. The germline V and J ends were trimmed by 2 bases and 0 bases, with 11 bases remaining between them. CDR3 in DNA: TGTGCCAGCAGTTTAGGGGCAGGGCTCTCCTACGAGCAGTACTTC. This translates into CASSLGAGLSYEQYF.

At least ten counts were recorded for this clonotype. The gene calls are TRBV6-1 and TRBJ2-7; D gene uncertain. This CDR3 is built from 13 residues. The V and J ends lost 4 bases and 2 bases respectively, with 9 bases between them. Germline values: CDR1 MNHNS, CDR2 SASEGT. CDR3 residues: CASSVSYTYEQYF. CDR3 DNA: TGTGCCAGCAGTGTTAGTTACACCTACGAGCAGTACTTC.

This clonotype came up once. The gene calls are TRBV3-1 and TRBJ2-7; 9 nucleotides line up with TRBD2. The end of the DNA fits TRBJ2-5 better, so the J call may be wrong. Germline V CDR1 and CDR2: LGHDT, YNNKEL (reference sequence). The CDR3 runs 17 residues. The DNA for the CDR3 is TGTGCCAGCAGCCAAGAAGGGGCGGGGGGGCCGACAGAGACCCAGTACTTC. Amino acids: CASSQEGAGGPTETQYF.